This is a list of T cell receptor beta chains from one sample in a study of OX40 agonist ivuxolimab in advanced cancers. TCRdb keeps only in-frame clones here, not all; method: immunoSEQ multiplex PCR. This sample has 20,000 to 25,000 clones; approximately 91% occur once, and the top ten carry 49%. The sample was CD4+ or CD8+ T cells sorted from blood, taken in a trial of the OX40 agonist ivuxolimab. These receptors originate from an adult with an advanced solid tumor such as melanoma, head and neck, liver or kidney cancer. The CDR3 runs from the conserved cysteine through the conserved F or W. The order of the fields is J gene, clone size, V gene, D gene, CDR3 DNA, CDR3 protein. A D gene is named only where the DNA matches it firmly. Only some rows state a clone size, as once, few, many or a class for expanded clones.

TRBJ1-2	.	TRBV6-4	.	TGTGCCACCCCTCGATATGGCTACACCTTC	CATPRYGYTF
TRBJ2-7	.	TRBV19	.	TGTGCCAGTAGTATAGGTCAGGGGATAATCTACGAGCAGTACTTC	CASSIGQGIIYEQYF
TRBJ2-5	.	TRBV7-9	TRBD2	TGTGCCAGCAGCTTTACTAGCGGGGGGCCGGGAGAGACCCAGTACTTC	CASSFTSGGPGETQYF
TRBJ2-7	.	TRBV5-4	.	TGTGCCAGCAGCACTACTCCAGGACTACCGGGAATGGAGCAGTACTTC	CASSTTPGLPGMEQYF
TRBJ1-1	.	TRBV7-2	TRBD1	TGTGCCAGCAGCTTAGTGGGACAGGGGGCAGGTACTGAAGCTTTCTTT	CASSLVGQGAGTEAFF
TRBJ2-5	.	TRBV7-3	.	TGTGCCAGCAGCGTTAAGACACCGCTATATCCTCAAGAGACCCAGTACTTC	CASSVKTPLYPQETQYF
TRBJ2-7	few	TRBV2	.	TGTGCCGGTACCCCGGACAAAGCCTACGAGCAGTACTTC	CAGTPDKAYEQYF
TRBJ1-5	.	TRBV28	.	TGTGCCAGCAGTCCCCCGAGCAAGTACGGTCAGCCCCAGCATTTT	CASSPPSKYGQPQHF
TRBJ2-5	.	TRBV11-2	TRBD2	TGTGCCAGCAGCTTAGCCCTAGCGGGGGGGCGAGAGACCCAGTACTTC	CASSLALAGGRETQYF
TRBJ2-7	.	TRBV15	.	TGTGCCACCAGCAGAGTAGGGGACGACTACTACTACGAGCAGTACTTC	CATSRVGDDYYYEQYF
TRBJ1-5	.	TRBV6-6	TRBD1	TGTGCCAGCAGTTCAATGACAGGGAGCGGCCAGCCCCAGCATTTT	CASSSMTGSGQPQHF
TRBJ2-5	.	TRBV4-2	TRBD2	TGTGCCAGCAGCCAAGATCCGGCGGGGGGGAGGACCCAGTACTTC	CASSQDPAGGRTQYF
TRBJ2-3	.	TRBV11-2	TRBD1	TGTGCCAGCAGCCCTACTCTCCTGACAGGGTGGGGCACAGATACGCAGTATTTT	CASSPTLLTGWGTDTQYF
TRBJ2-2	.	TRBV19	.	TGTGCCAGTAGTATGGGGCTGGCCGCCGGGGAGCTGTTTTTT	CASSMGLAAGELFF
TRBJ2-2	.	TRBV6-4	TRBD2	TGTGCCAGCAGTGGAGGGACTAGCGATAACACCGGGGAGCTGTTTTTT	CASSGGTSDNTGELFF
TRBJ1-3	.	TRBV7-3	.	TGTGCCAGCAGCTTATGGGCTGGGGTCGGAAACACCATATATTTT	CASSLWAGVGNTIYF
TRBJ2-5	once	TRBV25-1	.	TGTGCCAGCAGTGATATCGTGTCGGAGACTAGGGGAGAGACCCAGTACTTC	CASSDIVSETRGETQYF
TRBJ1-5	.	TRBV4-3	TRBD1	TGCGCCAGCAGCCAAGATCGAGCAGGGGGTCAGCCCCAGCATTTT	CASSQDRAGGQPQHF
TRBJ1-1	.	TRBV6-6	.	TGTGCCAGCAGTTACTCTTGGGGGCGCGGGGCCACTGAAGCTTTCTTT	CASSYSWGRGATEAFF
TRBJ2-1	.	TRBV29-1	.	TGCAGCGTTGATGGGTTTTCGACTCCTATCAATGAGCAGTTCTTC	CSVDGFSTPINEQFF
TRBJ2-1	.	TRBV13	.	TGTGCCAGCAGCTTAGCCAATGAGCAGTTCTTC	CASSLANEQFF
TRBJ2-7	.	TRBV29-1	TRBD1	TGCAGCGTTGGACAGGGAATCCACGAGCAGTACTTC	CSVGQGIHEQYF
TRBJ1-1	.	TRBV9	.	TGTGCCAGCAGCGCCGGGACAATGTTGACTGAAGCTTTCTTT	CASSAGTMLTEAFF
TRBJ1-3	.	TRBV29-1	.	TGCAGCGTTGTTAGAGACTCTGGAAACACCATATATTTT	CSVVRDSGNTIYF
TRBJ1-6	.	TRBV7-2	.	TGTGCCAGCAGCTTTAATAATTCACCCCTCCACTTT	CASSFNNSPLHF
TRBJ2-3	.	TRBV4-3	.	TGCGCCAGCAGCCGGCGTGGCACAGATACGCAGTATTTT	CASSRRGTDTQYF
TRBJ2-1	.	TRBV7-9	TRBD1	TGTGCCAGCAGCTTAGCGGTCGGACAGGGAAGGCAGTTCTTC	CASSLAVGQGRQFF
TRBJ2-1	.	TRBV19	.	TGTGCCAGTAGTATCGTAGGGGCCGACAATGAGCAGTTCTTC	CASSIVGADNEQFF
TRBJ2-1	.	TRBV9	TRBD2	TGTGCCAGCAGCGTAGGGACCGGACTAGCGGGGGGGCCCTACAATGAGCAGTTCTTC	CASSVGTGLAGGPYNEQFF
TRBJ2-7	.	TRBV5-6	.	TGTGCCAGCAGCAGAGACGGCCCCTACGAGCAGTACTTC	CASSRDGPYEQYF
TRBJ1-2	few	TRBV7-7	TRBD1	TGTGCTAGCAGCTTAAGGGACAGGGCAATTCCTCCATTTAACTATGGCTACACCTTC	CASSLRDRAIPPFNYGYTF
TRBJ2-2	.	TRBV7-2	TRBD2	TGTGCCAGCAGTCCCAGAAGACTAGCGGGAGACACCGGGGAGCTGTTTTTT	CASSPRRLAGDTGELFF
TRBJ2-2	.	TRBV7-8	TRBD2	TGTGCCAGCAGCCAACTAGCGGATTACACCGGGGAGCTGTTTTTT	CASSQLADYTGELFF
TRBJ2-4	.	TRBV9	.	TGTGCCAGCAGCGTTAGAACGTCGGCTCCTCTAGACATTCAGTACTTC	CASSVRTSAPLDIQYF
TRBJ1-1	.	TRBV5-1	TRBD1	TGCGCCAGCAGCTTGGCCGGCAGGGGGCTGGGGACTGAAGCTTTCTTT	CASSLAGRGLGTEAFF
TRBJ2-3	.	TRBV4-3	.	TGCGCCAGCTCCACCCTCCTCAGGGGAGGGGAGGATAATACGCAGTATTTT	CASSTLLRGGEDNTQYF
TRBJ2-6	.	TRBV7-8	.	TGTGCCAGCAGCTTAATGAGGGGTGGGTCTGGGGCCAACGTCCTGACTTTC	CASSLMRGGSGANVLTF